Presented here are 18 T cell receptor beta chains from one specimen sequenced in a study of T cell changes during pregnancy in multiple sclerosis. Here immunoSEQ multiplex PCR was the method, and the copy in TCRdb shows in-frame clones only, minus some. The sample includes tens of thousands of clones, over 90% of them seen just once. The sample in question was CD8+ T cells from peripheral blood mononuclear cells, obtained in the third trimester of pregnancy. These receptors all stem from a female donor with multiple sclerosis, enrolled in a pregnancy study.

CDR3 protein: CASSQRQGYLETQYF. The CDR3 coding sequence is TGTGCCAGCAGTCAGAGACAGGGTTACTTGGAGACCCAGTACTTC. The chain carries TRBV7-9 and TRBJ2-5; TRBD1 agrees at 7 bases. The CDR3 sequence is 15 residues long. After removal of 6 bases from V and 5 bases from J, the junction contained 12 bases not matched to a gene. From germline, CDR1 is SEHNR and CDR2 FQNEAQ (reference sequence).

The V gene is TRBV5-4, the J gene TRBJ1-1, with 8 nucleotides matching TRBD1. Trimming removed 2 bases from V and 5 bases from J; junction bases left unmatched: 5. The CDR3 has 14 amino acids. Germline assignment: CDR1 SGHNT and CDR2 YYREEE (reference sequence). CDR3 in amino acids: CASSFSGGGTEAFF. The CDR3, as DNA: TGTGCCAGCAGCTTCTCAGGGGGCGGGACTGAAGCTTTCTTT.

J is TRBJ2-1 and V is TRBV28; 12 bases line up with TRBD2. The germline gives CDR1 MDHEN, CDR2 SYDVKM. V lost 4 bases to trimming and J lost 4 bases; unmatched junction nucleotides: 2. This CDR3 is 15 amino acids long. Here the CDR3 DNA reads TGTGCCAGCAGTTCGACTAGCGGGGGTTACAATGAGCAGTTCTTC. It yields the protein CASSSTSGGYNEQFF.

The CDR3 DNA sequence: TGTGCCAGCACCGCCTGGGTCGGGGAGGCGCAGTTCTTC. Translating gives CASTAWVGEAQFF. The chain employs TRBV27 and TRBJ2-1; D possibly corresponds to TRBD2 (6 bases). The germline V gene has CDR1 MNHEY and CDR2 SMNVEV (reference sequence). V lost 7 bases to trimming and J lost 12 bases, with 19 bases between them. The CDR3 runs to 13 residues.

This clone was seen only once. The chain couples TRBV30 to TRBJ2-1; 11 nucleotides align to TRBD2. Trimming at V came to 1 base and at J to 0 bases, leaving 8 bases not matched to a gene. CDR3 length: 18 amino acids. Germline V gene sequence: CDR1 GTSNPN, CDR2 SVGIG (reference sequence). The CDR3 sequence is CAWSGLAGGTSSYNEQFF. The CDR3, as DNA: TGTGCCTGGAGTGGTCTAGCGGGAGGAACGAGCTCCTACAATGAGCAGTTCTTC. The full variable domain, with the rest looked up from reference TRBV30 and TRBJ2-1, is SQTIHQWPATLVQPVGSPLSLECTVEGTSNPNLYWYRQAAGRGLQLLFYSVGIGQISSEVPQNLSASRPQDRQFILSSKKLLLSDSGFYLCAWSGLAGGTSSYNEQFFGPGTRLTVL.

V usage is TRBV4-1 and J usage is TRBJ2-3, with 13 bases matching TRBD2. The CDR3 extends over 17 amino acids. CDR1 MGHRA and CDR2 YSYEKL come from the germline V gene. V shed 0 bases and J 6 bases; nucleotides not matched to a gene: 6. CDR3 protein: CASSQEATSGRLDTQYF. CDR3 bases: TGCGCCAGCAGCCAAGAAGCGACTAGCGGGAGGTTGGATACGCAGTATTTT.

The sample holds one count of this clone. The chain has TRBV19 and TRBJ2-1; 9 bases are shared with TRBD2. The ends lost 3 bases at V and 8 bases at J; junction bases unmatched: 8. Germline values: CDR1 LNHDA, CDR2 SQIVND (reference sequence). This CDR3 contains 15 residues. CDR3 loop: CASSIWGAGGYEQFF. The CDR3 coding sequence is TGTGCCAGTAGTATCTGGGGGGCGGGAGGGTATGAGCAGTTCTTC.

The V call is TRBV19, the J call TRBJ1-1; 7 bases align to TRBD1. V lost 6 bases, J lost 4 bases, and 8 bases stayed unmatched. The germline V gene has CDR1 LNHDA and CDR2 SQIVND (reference sequence). The CDR3 has 14 amino acids. The CDR3 coding sequence is TGTGCCAGTAGCCGACAGGGTTGGGCCACTGAAGCTTTCTTT. Translating gives CASSRQGWATEAFF. The full variable domain, with the rest looked up from reference TRBV19 and TRBJ1-1, is DGGITQSPKYLFRKEGQNVTLSCEQNLNHDAMYWYRQDPGQGLRLIYYSQIVNDFQKGDIAEGYSVSREKKESFPLTVTSAQKNPTAFYLCASSRQGWATEAFFGQGTRLTVV.

V and J are TRBV11-3 and TRBJ2-3, with TRBD2 identical over 11 bases. Per germline, CDR1 SGHNT and CDR2 YENEEA. V lost 5 bases, J lost 0 bases, and 4 bases stayed unmatched. The CDR3 has 16 residues. The CDR3 nucleotides are TGTGCCAGCAGCCCTGGGACTAGCGGTAGCACAGATACGCAGTATTTT. Protein product: CASSPGTSGSTDTQYF.

Written as DNA, the CDR3 is TGTGCCACCGTACTGGCGGGGGCAGACAATGAGCAGTTCTTC. Its translation: CATVLAGADNEQFF. V gene TRBV27 combines with J gene TRBJ2-1; possible D gene TRBD2, 7 bases. In germline, CDR1 is MNHEY, CDR2 SMNVEV (reference sequence). CDR3 size: 14 residues. The V end was cut by 10 bases, the J end by 5 bases, with 18 bases between.

The J gene is TRBJ1-3, the V gene TRBV18; 11 bases are shared with TRBD1. Germline lookup yields CDR1 KGHSH and CDR2 LQKENI. The CDR3 is 16 amino acids. V shed 3 bases, J shed 2 bases, and the junction held 3 bases outside the gene matches. CDR3 in amino acids: CASSPGQGAAGNTIYF. Written as DNA, the CDR3 is TGTGCCAGCTCACCCGGACAGGGGGCGGCTGGAAACACCATATATTTT.

The chain recombines TRBV2 with TRBJ2-4, with TRBD2 as a possible D gene (5 bases). V was shortened by 2 bases and J by 5 bases, with 13 bases between the two germline ends. The CDR3 totals 15 residues. The germline V gene has CDR1 SNHLY and CDR2 FYNNEI. CDR3 loop: CASSETVAGQNIQYF. The CDR3, as DNA: TGTGCCAGCAGTGAAACGGTGGCGGGTCAAAACATTCAGTACTTC. Using reference TRBV2 and TRBJ2-4 for the parts outside the CDR3, the full variable domain is EPEVTQTPSHQVTQMGQEVILRCVPISNHLYFYWYRQILGQKVEFLVSFYNNEISEKSEIFDDQFSVERPDGSNFTLKIRSTKLEDSAMYFCASSETVAGQNIQYFGAGTRLSVL.

This chain uses TRBV19 with TRBJ1-5; D gene uncertain. Between the trimmed V and J ends, which lost 5 bases and 8 bases, there was a span of 13 bases. Germline assignment: CDR1 LNHDA and CDR2 SQIVND (reference sequence). The CDR3 is 13 residues long. The CDR3 DNA follows: TGTGCCAGTAGTTCGTCCGTCGCTAAGCCCCAGCATTTT. Translating gives CASSSSVAKPQHF.

This chain links TRBV6-1 with TRBJ1-2; 7 bases match TRBD1. Germline V gene data show CDR1 as MNHNS and CDR2 as SASEGT. CDR3 length: 14 residues. V lost 1 base to trimming and J lost 4 bases; unmatched junction nucleotides: 3. The CDR3 DNA sequence: TGTGCCAGCAGTGAAGGAACAGGGGCCTATGGCTACACCTTC. It encodes CASSEGTGAYGYTF.

This chain joins TRBV4-1 and TRBJ2-7, with D maybe TRBD1 (6 bases). V was cut by 3 bases and J by 0 bases, with 12 bases left in between. CDR1 is MGHRA, CDR2 YSYEKL, per germline. The CDR3 spans 15 residues. CDR3 sequence: CASSQGAEGSYEQYF. The CDR3 DNA is TGCGCCAGCAGCCAGGGGGCCGAGGGCTCCTACGAGCAGTACTTC.

The chain carries TRBV18 and TRBJ2-1; 7 nucleotides match TRBD2. V lost 6 bases to trimming and J lost 3 bases; unmatched junction nucleotides: 8. The CDR3 totals 15 residues. Germline CDR1 is KGHSH and CDR2 is LQKENI. CDR3 region: CASSPWEGVYNEQFF. The CDR3 nucleotides are TGTGCCAGCTCCCCGTGGGAGGGAGTCTACAATGAGCAGTTCTTC.

CDR3 residues: CASSLGDRRYEQFF. In nucleotides, the CDR3 is TGTGCCAGCAGCTTAGGGGACAGGCGCTATGAGCAGTTCTTC. The chain uses TRBV7-8 and TRBJ2-1, with 8 bases aligning to TRBD1. Trimming removed 1 base from V and 8 bases from J; junction bases left unmatched: 4. The CDR3 is 14 residues long. Germline loops: CDR1 SGHVS, CDR2 FQNEAQ.

The V call is TRBV27, the J call TRBJ1-2; 8 bases agree with TRBD1. Losses at the gene ends were 5 bases for V and 0 bases for J; bases not matched to a gene: 11. Looked up from germline, CDR1 is MNHEY and CDR2 is SMNVEV (reference sequence). This CDR3 comprises 17 residues. CDR3 in amino acids: CASSPHRTGIPNYGYTF. CDR3 DNA: TGTGCCAGCAGTCCACATCGGACAGGGATCCCTAACTATGGCTACACCTTC.